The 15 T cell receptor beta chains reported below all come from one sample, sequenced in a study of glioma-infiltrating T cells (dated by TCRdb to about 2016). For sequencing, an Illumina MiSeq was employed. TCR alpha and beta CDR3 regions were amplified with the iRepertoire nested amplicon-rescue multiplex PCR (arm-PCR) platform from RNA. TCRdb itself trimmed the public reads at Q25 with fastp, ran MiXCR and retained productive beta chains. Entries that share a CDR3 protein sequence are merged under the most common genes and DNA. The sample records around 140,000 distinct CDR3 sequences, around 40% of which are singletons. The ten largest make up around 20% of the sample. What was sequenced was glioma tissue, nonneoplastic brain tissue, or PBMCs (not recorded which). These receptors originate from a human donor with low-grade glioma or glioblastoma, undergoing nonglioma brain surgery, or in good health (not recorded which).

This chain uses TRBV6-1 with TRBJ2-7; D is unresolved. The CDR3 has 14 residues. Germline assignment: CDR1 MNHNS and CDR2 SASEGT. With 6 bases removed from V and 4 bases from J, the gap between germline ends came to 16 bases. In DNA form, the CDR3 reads TGTGCCAGCAGAAAGAAACCAAAGGGTTACGAGCAGTACTTC. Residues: CASRKKPKGYEQYF.

In DNA, the CDR3 is TGCGCCAGCAGCCAAGATCACAATTTAAGGACAGCCTACACCTTC. Translated: CASSQDHNLRTAYTF. The chain is built from TRBV4-1 and TRBJ1-2; the D gene is possibly TRBD1 (6 bases). Per the germline V gene, CDR1 is MGHRA and CDR2 is YSYEKL. V shed 0 bases and J shed 10 bases, with 18 bases lying between them. The CDR3 is 15 amino acids.

The CDR3 here is CASSQDSNTGELFF. Here the CDR3 DNA reads TGTGCCAGCAGCCAAGACTCGAACACCGGGGAGCTGTTTTTT. This chain links TRBV14 with TRBJ2-2; no definite D call. Trimming took 0 bases from V and 0 from J, leaving 2 bases between them. CDR3 length: 14 residues. Germline loops: CDR1 SGHDN, CDR2 FVKESK.

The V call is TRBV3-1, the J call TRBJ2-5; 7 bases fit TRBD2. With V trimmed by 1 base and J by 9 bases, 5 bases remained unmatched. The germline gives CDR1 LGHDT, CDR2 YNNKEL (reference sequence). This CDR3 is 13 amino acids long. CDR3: CASSQVESGAQYF. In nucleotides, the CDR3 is TGTGCCAGCAGCCAAGTAGAGAGCGGGGCCCAGTACTTC.

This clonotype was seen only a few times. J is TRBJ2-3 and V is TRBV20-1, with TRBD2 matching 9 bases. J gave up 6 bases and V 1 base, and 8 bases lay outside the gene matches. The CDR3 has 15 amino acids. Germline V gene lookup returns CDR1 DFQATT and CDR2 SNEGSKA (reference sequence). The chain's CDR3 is CSARVLAGFRDTQYF. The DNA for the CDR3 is TGCAGTGCTAGAGTTCTAGCGGGATTCCGGGATACGCAGTATTTT.

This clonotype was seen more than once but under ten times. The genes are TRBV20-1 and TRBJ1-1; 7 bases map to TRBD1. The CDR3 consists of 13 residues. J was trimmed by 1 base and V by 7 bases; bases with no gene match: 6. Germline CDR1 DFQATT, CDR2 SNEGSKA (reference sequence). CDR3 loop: CSVTRTGNTEAFF. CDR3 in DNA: TGCAGTGTCACTCGGACAGGGAACACTGAAGCTTTCTTT.

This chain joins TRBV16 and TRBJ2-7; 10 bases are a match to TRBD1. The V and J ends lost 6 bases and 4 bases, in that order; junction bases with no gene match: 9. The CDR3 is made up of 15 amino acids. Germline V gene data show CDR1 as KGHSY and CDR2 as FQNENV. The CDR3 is CASSRTGQGLYEQYF. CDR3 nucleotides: TGTGCCAGCAGTCGTACGGGACAGGGGCTATACGAGCAGTACTTC.

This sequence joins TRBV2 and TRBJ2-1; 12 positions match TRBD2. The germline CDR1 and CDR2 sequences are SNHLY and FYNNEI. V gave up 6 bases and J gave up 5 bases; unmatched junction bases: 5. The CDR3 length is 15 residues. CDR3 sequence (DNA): TGTGCCAGCAGATACGGACTAGCGGGGAACAATGAGCAGTTCTTC. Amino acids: CASRYGLAGNNEQFF.

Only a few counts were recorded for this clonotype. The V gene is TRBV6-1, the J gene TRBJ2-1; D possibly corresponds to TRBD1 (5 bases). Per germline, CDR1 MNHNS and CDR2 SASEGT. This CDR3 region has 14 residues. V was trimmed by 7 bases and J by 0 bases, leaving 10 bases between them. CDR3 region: CASIRGFSYNEQFF. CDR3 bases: TGTGCCAGCATAAGGGGTTTCTCCTACAATGAGCAGTTCTTC.

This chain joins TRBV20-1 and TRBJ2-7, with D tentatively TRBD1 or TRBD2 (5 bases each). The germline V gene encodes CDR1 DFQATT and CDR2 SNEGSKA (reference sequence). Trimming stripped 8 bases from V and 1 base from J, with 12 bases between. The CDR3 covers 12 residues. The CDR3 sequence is CSSPGPSYEQYF. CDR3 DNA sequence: TGCAGTTCTCCGGGGCCTTCCTACGAGCAGTACTTC.

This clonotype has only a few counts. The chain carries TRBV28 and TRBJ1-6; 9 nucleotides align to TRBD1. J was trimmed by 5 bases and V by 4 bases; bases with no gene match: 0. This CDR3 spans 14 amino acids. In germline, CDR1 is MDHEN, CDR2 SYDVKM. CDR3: CASSYRGHNSPLHF. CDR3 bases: TGTGCCAGCAGTTACAGGGGGCATAATTCACCCCTCCACTTT. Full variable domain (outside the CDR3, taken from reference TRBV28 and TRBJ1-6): DVKVTQSSRYLVKRTGEKVFLECVQDMDHENMFWYRQDPGLGLRLIYFSYDVKMKEKGDIPEGYSVSREKKERFSLILESASTNQTSMYLCASSYRGHNSPLHFGNGTRLTVT.

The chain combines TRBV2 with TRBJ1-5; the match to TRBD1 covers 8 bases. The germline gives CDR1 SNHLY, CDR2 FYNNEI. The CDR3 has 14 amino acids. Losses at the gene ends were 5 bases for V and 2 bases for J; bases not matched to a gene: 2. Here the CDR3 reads CASSLTGGNQPQHF. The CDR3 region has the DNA TGTGCCAGCAGTTTGACAGGGGGCAATCAGCCCCAGCATTTT. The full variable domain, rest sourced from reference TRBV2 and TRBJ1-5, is EPEVTQTPSHQVTQMGQEVILRCVPISNHLYFYWYRQILGQKVEFLVSFYNNEISEKSEIFDDQFSVERPDGSNFTLKIRSTKLEDSAMYFCASSLTGGNQPQHFGDGTRLSIL.

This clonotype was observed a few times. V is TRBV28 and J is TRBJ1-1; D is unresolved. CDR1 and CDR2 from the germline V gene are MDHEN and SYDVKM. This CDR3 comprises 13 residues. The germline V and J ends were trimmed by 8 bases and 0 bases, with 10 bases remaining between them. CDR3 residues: CASRTALNTEAFF. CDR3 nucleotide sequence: TGTGCCAGCCGTACAGCCCTGAACACTGAAGCTTTCTTT.

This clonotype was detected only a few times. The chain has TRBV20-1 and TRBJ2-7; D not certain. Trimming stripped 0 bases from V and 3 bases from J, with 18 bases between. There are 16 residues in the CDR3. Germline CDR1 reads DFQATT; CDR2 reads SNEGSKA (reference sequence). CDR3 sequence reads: CSARDLRILGLYEQYF. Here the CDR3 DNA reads TGCAGTGCTAGAGATTTGCGTATCTTAGGTCTCTACGAGCAGTACTTC.

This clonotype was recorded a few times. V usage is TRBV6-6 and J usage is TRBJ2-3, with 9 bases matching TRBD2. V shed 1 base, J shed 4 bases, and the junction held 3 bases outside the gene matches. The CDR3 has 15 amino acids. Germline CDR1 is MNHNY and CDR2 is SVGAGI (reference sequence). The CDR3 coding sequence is TGTGCCAGCAGTTACTACGGGACTAGCTCAGATACGCAGTATTTT. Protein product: CASSYYGTSSDTQYF.